The 3 T cell receptor beta chains below all came from one sample that was sequenced in a study of blood T cell repertoires in COVID-19 (dated by TCRdb to 2018 to 2020). Library preparation was by the immunoSEQ multiplex PCR assay. TCRdb took over this immuneACCESS table, retaining in-frame rearrangements with V and J assigned. Such tables are incomplete; in checked studies, under half of the missing clones stem from an unresolved V gene, and the remainder is unexplained. This sample has 400,000 or so clones in its table, and 80% to 90% of those were observed once. In total, the top ten clones hold around 1.1% of the sample. The specimen was PBMCs or T cells enriched from blood (not recorded which). These receptors all stem from a man aged 25 to 45 who had recovered from COVID-19.

The V gene is TRBV9, the J gene TRBJ2-3; 10 bases align to TRBD2. The CDR3 has 15 amino acids. The germline V gene has CDR1 SGDLS and CDR2 YYNGEE. V lost 3 bases to trimming and J lost 6 bases; unmatched junction nucleotides: 7. CDR3 nucleotide sequence: TGTGCCAGCAGCGGGGCTAGCGGGAGTCGGGATACGCAGTATTTT. It yields the protein CASSGASGSRDTQYF.

J is TRBJ2-7 and V is TRBV27; possibly TRBD2 for D (5 bases). Trimming cost V 2 bases and J 3 bases, with 11 bases left between them. The CDR3 sequence is 14 residues long. Germline-derived CDR1 and CDR2 are MNHEY and SMNVEV (reference sequence). The CDR3 DNA reads TGTGCCAGCAGTTTAGCGGGCAGGTTCTACGAGCAGTACTTC. The encoded protein is CASSLAGRFYEQYF.

The chain recombines TRBV12-3 or TRBV12-4 with TRBJ1-2; 8 positions agree with TRBD1. With V trimmed by 6 bases and J by 7 bases, 7 bases remained unmatched. This CDR3 spans 13 amino acids. Here the CDR3 DNA reads TGTGCCAGCAGCCGGACAGGGCCCTTTGGCTACACCTTC. Amino acid sequence: CASSRTGPFGYTF.